The 7 T cell receptor beta chains reported below all come from one sample, sequenced in a study of blood T cell repertoires in COVID-19. The repertoire was sequenced with immunoSEQ multiplex PCR; TCRdb's copy has only in-frame clones and lacks some. The sample has 64,000 or so clones, roughly four fifths seen once. Source material: peripheral blood. The receptors shown here come from a human donor in a cohort sampled during active COVID-19.

This clone was detected ten times or more. CDR3 in DNA: TGCGCCAGCAGCCAAGGGGTAGCGGGAAGCACAGATACGCAGTATTTT. This encodes CASSQGVAGSTDTQYF. V gene TRBV4-3 combines with J gene TRBJ2-3; 8 bases agree with TRBD2. The CDR3 is 16 amino acids. The germline CDR1 and CDR2 sequences are LGHNA and YSLEER. V trimming: 1 base; J trimming: 0 bases; junction bases outside the gene matches: 3.

This rearrangement joins TRBV30 to TRBJ2-7, with 9 nucleotides matching TRBD2. J was trimmed by 4 bases and V by 2 bases; bases with no gene match: 9. Germline assignment: CDR1 GTSNPN and CDR2 SVGIG (reference sequence). This CDR3 comprises 15 residues. The CDR3 nucleotides are TGTGCCTGGAGTCCCTTAGCGGGAGTTTCGTACGAGCAGTACTTC. The encoded protein is CAWSPLAGVSYEQYF. The entire variable domain, with the rest obtained from reference TRBV30 and TRBJ2-7, is as follows: SQTIHQWPATLVQPVGSPLSLECTVEGTSNPNLYWYRQAAGRGLQLLFYSVGIGQISSEVPQNLSASRPQDRQFILSSKKLLLSDSGFYLCAWSPLAGVSYEQYFGPGTRLTVT.

The rearrangement links TRBV19 to TRBJ2-7; 10 bases match TRBD2. Germline CDR1 is LNHDA and CDR2 is SQIVND (reference sequence). The ends lost 7 bases at V and 4 bases at J; junction bases unmatched: 7. The CDR3 sequence is 14 residues long. The CDR3 DNA sequence: TGTGCCAGTAAATTGGCTAGCGGGAGTTACGAGCAGTACTTC. Translation: CASKLASGSYEQYF.

This chain connects TRBV15 to TRBJ2-1, with 12 bases fitting TRBD2. Germline V gives CDR1 LNHNV, CDR2 YYDKDF (reference sequence). Trimming at V came to 5 bases and at J to 10 bases, leaving 6 bases not matched to a gene. This CDR3 contains 14 residues. CDR3 nucleotide sequence: TGTGCCACCAGCGTGACTAGCGGGAGTGCCGAGCAGTTCTTC. Encoded protein: CATSVTSGSAEQFF.

This clone was observed a handful of times. The chain uses TRBV27 and TRBJ2-3; D not certain. Germline loops: CDR1 MNHEY, CDR2 SMNVEV (reference sequence). Trimming removed 3 bases at V and 2 bases at J, with 6 bases between. There are 13 residues in the CDR3. The CDR3 protein is CASSFMATDTQYF. CDR3 coding DNA: TGTGCCAGCAGTTTCATGGCCACAGATACGCAGTATTTT.

The chain couples TRBV6-6 to TRBJ1-5; D not resolved. The CDR3 contains 14 residues. Germline lookup yields CDR1 MNHNY and CDR2 SVGAGI (reference sequence). Trimming shortened V by 2 bases and J by 4 bases, and 9 bases separated the two germline ends. In DNA, the CDR3 is TGTGCCAGCAGTTACCCTCTTCGGAATCAGCCCCAGCATTTT. Amino acids: CASSYPLRNQPQHF.

V is TRBV19 and J is TRBJ2-7, with a weak D call TRBD2 (6 bases). V shed 4 bases and J shed 4 bases, with 17 bases lying between them. This CDR3 has 15 residues. Looked up from germline, CDR1 is LNHDA and CDR2 is SQIVND (reference sequence). The CDR3 is CASSTPRGGRYEQYF. The CDR3 region has the DNA TGTGCCAGTAGTACCCCCCGAGGAGGGCGATACGAGCAGTACTTC.